This T cell receptor (beta chain) stems from a study of OX40 agonist ivuxolimab in advanced cancers. At the level of the study: The group had a mean age of about 60 years, ranged from 23 to 79, and was 80% to 85% male. Study-level results: Among T cells, CD8+ cells averaged more expanded clones than CD4+ cells.

Peripheral blood came from all dose cohorts at three timepoints. Sequencing was performed with immunoSEQ multiplex PCR; in TCRdb, only in-frame clones are kept and a portion is missing. The data contain approximately 84,000 clones, just over 85% of them singletons. From germline, CDR1 is SGHTA and CDR2 FQGNSA. This CDR3 comprises 13 residues. Trimming shortened V by 5 bases and J by 5 bases, and 12 bases separated the two germline ends. Comment on this clone: Its target is unknown.

Specimen: CD4+ or CD8+ T cells sorted from blood, collected in a trial of the OX40 agonist ivuxolimab. The rearrangement uses TRBV7-2 and TRBJ1-1, with a possible D match to TRBD1 (5 bases). The receptor was derived from an adult with an advanced solid tumor such as melanoma, head and neck, liver or kidney cancer. The CDR3 spells CASSETVGTEAFF. As DNA, the CDR3 is TGTGCCAGCAGCGAGACAGTGGGAACTGAAGCTTTCTTT.